Each of the 10 T cell receptor beta chains below was sequenced from the same sample in a study of Graves' ophthalmopathy and Graves' hyperthyroidism. Transcripts of RNA were the source for amplifying TCR beta CDR3 regions. HTBI-primed RT-PCR formed the first round, and a multiplex PCR formed the second. TCRdb re-called the multiplex PCR reads through MiXCR, storing one row per CDR3 protein. The table shows about 380,000 distinct CDR3 sequences, with 15% occurring only once. The sequenced sample was peripheral blood. Receptors were obtained from a woman in her late teens or twenties with stable Graves' hyperthyroidism.

This clonotype was seen many times. Just one base apart from a much larger clone, this may be a read error. The CDR3 loop reads CASSLRQAMNTEAFF. The CDR3, as DNA: TGTGCCAGCAGTTTACGGCAGGCTATGAACACTGAAGCTTTCTTT. V gene TRBV12-3 or TRBV12-4 combines with J gene TRBJ1-1; D is uncertain. V lost 2 bases and J lost 0, with 10 bases in between. CDR3 length: 15 amino acids.

The chain has TRBV2 and TRBJ2-7; 9 nucleotides line up with TRBD2. The germline V gene has CDR1 SNHLY and CDR2 FYNNEI. Trimming cost V 4 bases and J 2 bases; bases outside gene matches: 6. The CDR3 is 15 residues long. CDR3 amino acids: CASSGPSGVTYEQYF. CDR3 DNA sequence: TGTGCCAGCAGTGGGCCTAGCGGGGTTACCTACGAGCAGTACTTC.

There are a few counts of this clonotype. The chain carries TRBV6-1 and TRBJ2-2; D uncertain. Trimming shortened V by 7 bases and J by 7 bases, and 16 bases separated the two germline ends. Germline-derived CDR1 and CDR2 are MNHNS and SASEGT. This CDR3 contains 14 residues. Here the CDR3 DNA reads TGTGCCAGCATGCGACAACCGGATGGCGGGGAGCTGTTTTTT. Amino acids: CASMRQPDGGELFF.

This clonotype came up many times. The chain combines TRBV4-1 with TRBJ1-2; possibly TRBD1 for D (5 bases). Trimming removed 0 bases from V and 4 bases from J, with 15 bases in between. The CDR3 extends over 16 amino acids. Germline V CDR1 and CDR2: MGHRA, YSYEKL. CDR3 in DNA: TGCGCCAGCAGCCAAGATCAGGGAGGGTTCGCCTATGGCTACACCTTC. It specifies CASSQDQGGFAYGYTF.

This clonotype turned up a few times. This chain uses TRBV19 with TRBJ1-6; 8 nucleotides match TRBD1. This CDR3 has 16 amino acids. The V gene end was trimmed by 3 bases and the J gene end by 9 bases; junction bases not matched to a gene: 10. Germline V gene lookup returns CDR1 LNHDA and CDR2 SQIVND (reference sequence). The CDR3 region is CASSMSLDRVFSPLHF. CDR3 DNA: TGTGCCAGTAGTATGAGTCTGGACAGGGTTTTTTCACCCCTCCACTTT. Filled out from reference TRBV19 and TRBJ1-6, the complete variable domain reads DGGITQSPKYLFRKEGQNVTLSCEQNLNHDAMYWYRQDPGQGLRLIYYSQIVNDFQKGDIAEGYSVSREKKESFPLTVTSAQKNPTAFYLCASSMSLDRVFSPLHFGNGTRLTVT.

This clonotype showed up many times. The chain joins TRBV9 to TRBJ1-1; TRBD1 is a possible D gene (6 bases). V was pared by 0 bases and J by 2 bases, with 11 bases between. The CDR3 covers 15 residues. Per germline, CDR1 SGDLS and CDR2 YYNGEE. In DNA, the CDR3 is TGTGCCAGCAGCGTAGATGGACAGACTAACACTGAAGCTTTCTTT. Translating it yields CASSVDGQTNTEAFF.

DNA of the CDR3: TGCGCCAGCAGCTTGGGAAAACGGGCGTTGGAGACCCAGTACTTC. Translation gives CASSLGKRALETQYF. The V gene is TRBV5-1, the J gene TRBJ2-5; D not resolved. Looked up from germline, CDR1 is SGHRS and CDR2 is YFSETQ. This CDR3 region has 15 residues. V was shortened by 0 bases and J by 5 bases, with 14 bases between the two germline ends.

This clonotype was found many times. This rearrangement joins TRBV19 to TRBJ1-5; the D is unclear. Trimming removed 7 bases at V and 0 bases at J, with 10 bases between. CDR3 size: 14 residues. Per germline, CDR1 LNHDA and CDR2 SQIVND (reference sequence). CDR3 bases: TGTGCCAGTACCCTCCGTAATAGCAATCAGCCCCAGCATTTT. It specifies CASTLRNSNQPQHF.

This clonotype was observed many times. The J gene is TRBJ2-7, the V gene TRBV7-9; TRBD1 aligns across 7 bases. V trimming: 5 bases; J trimming: 2 bases; junction bases outside the gene matches: 3. Germline V gene lookup returns CDR1 SEHNR and CDR2 FQNEAQ (reference sequence). The CDR3 runs 13 residues. The DNA for the CDR3 is TGTGCCAGCAGCACAGGGGTTCCCTACGAGCAGTACTTC. It encodes CASSTGVPYEQYF. Complete variable domain (other parts from reference TRBV7-9 and TRBJ2-7): DTGVSQNPRHKITKRGQNVTFRCDPISEHNRLYWYRQTLGQGPEFLTYFQNEAQLEKSRLLSDRFSAERPKGSFSTLEIQRTEQGDSAMYLCASSTGVPYEQYFGPGTRLTVT.

CDR3 in amino acids: CASSLDRRTTYGYTF. The CDR3 DNA reads as TGTGCCAGCAGTTTAGACAGACGGACTACCTATGGCTACACCTTC. The chain carries TRBV12-3 or TRBV12-4 and TRBJ1-2; D unresolved. This CDR3 has 15 residues. V was shortened by 1 base and J by 4 bases, with 13 bases between the two germline ends.